The subject of this entry is one T cell receptor beta chain. The V gene's germline CDR1 is MNHEY and CDR2 SVGEGT. V lost 4 bases to trimming and J lost 7 bases; unmatched junction nucleotides: 10. This CDR3 contains 15 residues. Original processing methods: Amplification with reference gene primers provided the estimates of nucleated cell counts. The assay was immunoSEQ multiplex PCR, and TCRdb's table has in-frame clones only and misses some. D and trimming come from the DNA, and the V and J calls and clone size come from that table. The table records around 25,000 clones, roughly 90% of them present only once. These data are taken from a study of blood T cell repertoires in COVID-19. The wider study: Samples representing acute and convalescent COVID-19 were sourced from the United States, Italy and Spain. PBMCs, B-cell-depleted T cells, or T cells were the source of the cDNA or gDNA that made up the material.

The source material was peripheral blood. This chain links TRBV6-2 or TRBV6-3 with TRBJ2-7, with TRBD1 matching 10 bases. This TCR was recovered from a human donor in a cohort sampled during active COVID-19. The DNA for the CDR3 is TGTGCCAGCAGTTCTCCCGGGACAGGGGTCGGTGAGCAGTACTTC. As protein: CASSSPGTGVGEQYF.